Each of the 29 T cell receptor delta chains below was sequenced from the same sample in a study of Vδ1+ human thymocytes. Study-level points and caveats: Highly polyclonal TRG and TRD repertoires with Gaussian CDR3 length distributions appeared in thymus.

Extracted RNA was reverse transcribed into cDNA. The CDR3 regions were amplified by multiplex PCR from V-gene primers to a constant-region primer. TCRdb re-processed the multiplex PCR reads using CATT. This table has 20,000 to 25,000 delta-chain clones, 25% to 30% appearing once. Antigens of these TCRs are unknown. What was sequenced was Vdelta1+ gamma-delta thymocytes from the thymus. Regarding subset: FACS-sorted CD3+ TCRalphabeta- TCRVdelta1+ TCRVdelta2- thymocytes. These receptors came from a boy younger than two who had congenital heart surgery.

About this clone itself: A read error may be the cause here, since a much bigger clone is one base away. The chain links TRDV2 to TRDJ2; 8 bases line up with TRDD3. The CDR3 contains 18 residues. After removal of 7 bases from V and 6 bases from J, the junction contained 21 bases not matched to a gene. Germline V gene lookup returns CDR1 GEAIGNYY and CDR2 EKD. The CDR3 protein is CACDFPNIALGVPAQLFF. The CDR3, as DNA: TGTGCCTGCGATTTCCCAAACATCGCACTGGGGGTCCCAGCACAACTCTTCTTT.

In this sample, this clone turned up many times. The rearrangement joins TRDV1 to TRDJ1; weak D call: TRDD3 (5 bases). This CDR3 has 18 residues. Trimming stripped 1 base from V and 0 bases from J, with 18 bases between. The germline V gene encodes CDR1 TSWWSYY and CDR2 QGS. This CDR3 reads CALGEHQGGFPYTDKLIF. The CDR3 coding sequence is TGTGCTCTTGGGGAACACCAGGGGGGGTTCCCCTACACCGATAAACTCATCTTT.

The chain employs TRDV1 and TRDJ1; D is possibly TRDD2 (5 bases). The CDR3 consists of 19 residues. Trimming pared 3 bases from V and 1 base from J, leaving 24 bases between. Germline CDR1 and CDR2: TSWWSYY and QGS. The CDR3, as DNA: TGTGCTCTTGGGGACTCTTCTAATGCGCTTCCGTCTCCCACCGATAAACTCATCTTT. Protein sequence: CALGDSSNALPSPTDKLIF.

This clone turned up a few times. The rearrangement uses TRDV1 and TRDJ1; 9 positions agree with TRDD3. CDR1 is TSWWSYY, CDR2 QGS, per germline. J was trimmed by 6 bases and V by 3 bases; bases with no gene match: 29. The CDR3 spans 22 residues. The CDR3 bases are TGTGCTCTTGGGGAGGGAGCCTTCCCCCTCTGGGGATACGTCCTCGGGGGCCATAAACTCATCTTT. Protein product: CALGEGAFPLWGYVLGGHKLIF.

The J gene is TRDJ1, the V gene TRDV1, with TRDD3 identical over 8 bases. This CDR3 region has 21 residues. With 5 bases clipped from V and 2 bases from J, the junction kept 25 bases outside the gene matches. Germline CDR1 TSWWSYY, CDR2 QGS. The DNA for the CDR3 is TGTGCTCTTGGGCATTCCCGTCCTGAGGGATACGAGTTTAGTGATACCGATAAACTCATCTTT. Its translation is CALGHSRPEGYEFSDTDKLIF.

In its sample, this clone ranks as medium-sized. This sample also contains other DNA sequences that code for the same CDR3. The rearrangement links TRDV1 to TRDJ2; D gene uncertain. Germline V gene lookup returns CDR1 TSWWSYY and CDR2 QGS. Trimming left V 3 bases short and J 1 base short, with 9 bases between. CDR3 size: 15 residues. DNA for the CDR3: TGTGCTCTTGGGGAGCTAGGGCTTTTGACAGCACAACTCTTCTTT. This translates into CALGELGLLTAQLFF.

This sequence joins TRDV1 and TRDJ1, with 11 bases that match TRDD3. V lost 0 bases and J lost 3; bases outside the gene matches: 27. The CDR3 is 24 amino acids. In germline, CDR1 is TSWWSYY, CDR2 QGS. CDR3 residues: CALGELYLVSSYPFGGGYADKLIF. As DNA, the CDR3 is TGTGCTCTTGGGGAACTCTATCTAGTATCTTCCTACCCTTTCGGTGGGGGATACGCCGATAAACTCATCTTT.

The sample holds a few counts of this clone. A much larger clone lies a single base off, so this may be a read error. This CDR3 is also generated by other DNA sequences in the sample. The J gene is TRDJ1, the V gene TRDV1; no definite D call. The length of the CDR3 is 17 residues. Germline V gene lookup returns CDR1 TSWWSYY and CDR2 QGS. Trimming stripped 3 bases from V and 0 bases from J, with 17 bases between. The CDR3 coding sequence is TGTGCTCTTGGGGAGCTCCCCCCTATGGGTTACACCGATAAACTCATCTTT. It encodes CALGELPPMGYTDKLIF.

The V and J genes are TRDV1 and TRDJ1; TRDD2 aligns across 9 bases. The CDR3 runs 18 residues. V was pared by 4 bases and J by 0 bases, with 12 bases of the junction left unmatched. Germline V gene lookup returns CDR1 TSWWSYY and CDR2 QGS. The CDR3 reads CALGVPSYAGEYTDKLIF. DNA for the CDR3: TGTGCTCTTGGGGTTCCTTCCTACGCGGGGGAATACACCGATAAACTCATCTTT.

Points on this clone: Other DNA sequences within the sample encode an identical CDR3. The chain is built from TRDV1 and TRDJ1; D uncertain. V was cut by 0 bases and J by 3 bases, with 8 bases left in between. The CDR3 spans 14 residues. Germline V gives CDR1 TSWWSYY, CDR2 QGS. The CDR3 region has the DNA TGTGCTCTTGGGGAACTCGATTATGCCGATAAACTCATCTTT. Protein: CALGELDYADKLIF.

V usage is TRDV1 and J usage is TRDJ1, with 11 bases that match TRDD3. This CDR3 region has 23 residues. Germline-derived CDR1 and CDR2 are TSWWSYY and QGS. Trimming took 1 base from V and 0 from J; bases not matched to a gene: 22. The CDR3 spells CALGEPGFLRPGGYPQYTDKLIF. The DNA of the CDR3 is TGTGCTCTTGGGGAACCGGGATTCCTCCGGCCTGGGGGATACCCTCAGTACACCGATAAACTCATCTTT.

For this clone: A much more abundant neighbour one base away suggests this may be a read error. The chain recombines TRDV2 with TRDJ1, with D perhaps TRDD3 (5 bases). The CDR3 has 20 amino acids. Trimming shortened V by 5 bases and J by 2 bases, and 32 bases separated the two germline ends. The germline gives CDR1 GEAIGNYY, CDR2 EKD. The chain's CDR3 is CACAIPILILAGRETDKLIF. CDR3 nucleotide sequence: TGTGCCTGTGCCATCCCCATCCTTATCTTAGCTGGGCGGGAGACCGATAAACTCATCTTT.

This clone turned up a few times. The V gene is TRDV1, the J gene TRDJ1; the match to TRDD3 covers 10 bases. V shed 1 base and J 3 bases; nucleotides not matched to a gene: 20. This CDR3 has 21 residues. Germline V CDR1 and CDR2: TSWWSYY, QGS. The CDR3 region is CALGERVPFLYWGIVSDKLIF. The CDR3 DNA is TGTGCTCTTGGGGAACGAGTCCCTTTTCTTTACTGGGGGATTGTGTCCGATAAACTCATCTTT.

Points on this clone: In the same sample, other DNA sequences code for this CDR3. V and J are TRDV1 and TRDJ1; D is perhaps TRDD3 (5 bases). This CDR3 contains 16 residues. Germline V CDR1 and CDR2: TSWWSYY, QGS. The V and J ends lost 0 bases and 0 bases respectively, with 11 bases between them. CDR3 residues: CALGELRGHHTDKLIF. The CDR3 coding sequence is TGTGCTCTTGGGGAACTCCGGGGGCACCACACCGATAAACTCATCTTT.

As regards this clone: Other DNA variants within this sample encode the same CDR3. This sequence joins TRDV1 and TRDJ1, with D hard to call. Trimming left V 1 base short and J 4 bases short, with 19 bases between. Germline-derived CDR1 and CDR2 are TSWWSYY and QGS. This CDR3 has 17 amino acids. The CDR3 loop reads CALGEPTVNGRIDKLIF. CDR3 nucleotides: TGTGCTCTTGGGGAACCTACCGTAAATGGGCGGATCGATAAACTCATCTTT.

On this clone itself: Just one base apart from a much larger clone, this may be a read error. Other DNA sequences from this sample encode an identical CDR3 as well. The V gene is TRDV1, the J gene TRDJ1, with 7 positions matching TRDD3. Germline assignment: CDR1 TSWWSYY and CDR2 QGS. V shed 4 bases and J 3 bases; nucleotides not matched to a gene: 14. The CDR3 is 17 amino acids. CDR3 amino acids: CALGVSSPRGGSDKLIF. The CDR3 DNA reads as TGTGCTCTTGGGGTATCATCTCCCCGAGGGGGATCCGATAAACTCATCTTT.

This clone was seen a few times. V gene TRDV1 combines with J gene TRDJ1; D may correspond to TRDD2 or TRDD3 (7 bases each). V was clipped by 9 bases and J by 2 bases, with 31 bases between them. The CDR3 loop spans 19 amino acids. Looked up from germline, CDR1 is TSWWSYY and CDR2 is QGS. The CDR3 DNA is TGTGCTCTCACCATCCTCCTTCCTTCCGACTGGGGAACGACCGATAAACTCATCTTT. Translated, it gives CALTILLPSDWGTTDKLIF.

The rearrangement joins TRDV1 to TRDJ1, with 12 bases fitting TRDD3. V shed 3 bases and J 11 bases; nucleotides not matched to a gene: 34. The CDR3 has 23 amino acids. The V gene's germline CDR1 is TSWWSYY and CDR2 QGS. This CDR3 is CALGDIPNNASYECWGIRTRLIF. The CDR3 DNA reads as TGTGCTCTTGGGGATATCCCGAATAACGCTTCCTATGAGTGCTGGGGGATACGAACAAGGCTCATCTTT.

Regarding this clone: A much larger clone lies a single base off, so this may be a read error. This sequence joins TRDV2 and TRDJ1, with 10 bases that match TRDD3. V was clipped by 5 bases and J by 3 bases; unmatched bases: 5. CDR3 length equals 14 residues. The germline V gene encodes CDR1 GEAIGNYY and CDR2 EKD. The CDR3 reads CACVGGIRADKLIF. For the CDR3, the DNA is TGTGCCTGTGTTGGGGGGATACGGGCCGATAAACTCATCTTT.

Of note for this clone: It may be a read error: a sequence one base away is much more abundant. The sample holds other DNA sequences that translate to the same CDR3. This chain joins TRDV1 and TRDJ1, with D possibly TRDD2 on 5 matching bases. Germline V gene data show CDR1 as TSWWSYY and CDR2 as QGS. V was trimmed by 0 bases and J by 1 base, leaving 18 bases between them. The CDR3 length is 18 residues. The CDR3 DNA is TGTGCTCTTGGGGAACTCCATGCCTACCTATGCCTCACCGATAAACTCATCTTT. Residues: CALGELHAYLCLTDKLIF.

By sample share, this clone is medium-sized. This chain links TRDV1 with TRDJ1, with 7 nucleotides matching TRDD2. Unmatched junction bases numbered 12, after V lost 6 bases and J lost 2 bases. This CDR3 spans 16 amino acids. Germline V CDR1 and CDR2: TSWWSYY, QGS. CDR3: CALGRFLPIPTDKLIF. CDR3 coding DNA: TGTGCTCTTGGTAGGTTCCTACCTATACCTACCGATAAACTCATCTTT.

This clone was counted between two and nine times. The rearrangement joins TRDV1 to TRDJ1; 8 bases match TRDD3. This CDR3 spans 20 amino acids. Trimming removed 8 bases from V and 0 bases from J; junction bases left unmatched: 23. Germline V CDR1 and CDR2: TSWWSYY, QGS. In DNA form, the CDR3 reads TGTGCTCTTTCCCCGGTATTGGCGGTTGACTGGGGGCCATACACCGATAAACTCATCTTT. This codes for CALSPVLAVDWGPYTDKLIF.

This clone is medium-sized (0.01 to 0.1%) by share. Other DNA sequences from this sample encode an identical CDR3 as well. The chain links TRDV2 to TRDJ1; 7 bases are a match to TRDD3. This CDR3 has 14 amino acids. CDR1 is GEAIGNYY, CDR2 EKD, per germline. Trimming cost V 5 bases and J 0 bases; bases outside gene matches: 5. As DNA, the CDR3 is TGTGCCTGTGTCCACGGGGGATACACCGATAAACTCATCTTT. This codes for CACVHGGYTDKLIF.

The V gene is TRDV1, the J gene TRDJ1; no definite D call. The germline V gene encodes CDR1 TSWWSYY and CDR2 QGS. This CDR3 is 16 amino acids long. V lost 4 bases and J 0 bases, leaving 15 bases between the germline ends. The DNA for the CDR3 is TGTGCTCTTGGGGGGACCCCTCCTCGGAACACCGATAAACTCATCTTT. This encodes CALGGTPPRNTDKLIF.

In its sample, this clone was seen a few times. The chain couples TRDV1 to TRDJ2; 8 positions match TRDD3. Germline CDR1 reads TSWWSYY; CDR2 reads QGS. The CDR3 has 17 amino acids. V lost 4 bases to trimming and J lost 4 bases; unmatched junction nucleotides: 11. In nucleotides, the CDR3 is TGTGCTCTTGGGGTCCGGATGGGGGATCGGGAGACAGCACAACTCTTCTTT. Translated, it gives CALGVRMGDRETAQLFF.

The V and J genes are TRDV1 and TRDJ1; D is unclear. The V end lost 1 base, the J end lost 0 bases, and 18 bases lay between the germline ends. The CDR3 runs to 18 residues. CDR1 is TSWWSYY and CDR2 is QGS in the germline V gene. In DNA, the CDR3 is TGTGCTCTTGGGGAACGACACCGCCACCAAATGTACACCGATAAACTCATCTTT. This codes for CALGERHRHQMYTDKLIF.

Concerning this clone: The sample has other DNA sequences that encode this CDR3 too. J is TRDJ1 and V is TRDV1; 13 bases are a match to TRDD3. This CDR3 is 20 amino acids long. Trimming removed 2 bases from V and 0 bases from J; junction bases left unmatched: 12. Germline V gene lookup returns CDR1 TSWWSYY and CDR2 QGS. The CDR3 loop is CALGETGGYAMISYTDKLIF. CDR3 coding DNA: TGTGCTCTTGGGGAAACTGGGGGATACGCCATGATCTCGTACACCGATAAACTCATCTTT.

This clone has more than one count but fewer than ten. The V gene is TRDV1, the J gene TRDJ1; no reliable D call. The V end lost 0 bases, the J end lost 0 bases, and 8 bases lay between the germline ends. Germline CDR1 and CDR2: TSWWSYY and QGS. The CDR3 extends over 15 amino acids. CDR3 in DNA: TGTGCTCTTGGGGAACTGGTTCTCTACACCGATAAACTCATCTTT. It translates to CALGELVLYTDKLIF.

This clone has just a few counts. The genes are TRDV1 and TRDJ1; D not resolved. CDR3 size: 14 residues. The germline V gene has CDR1 TSWWSYY and CDR2 QGS. V dropped 9 bases and J dropped 2 bases, with 16 bases sitting between them. The CDR3 bases are TGTGCTCTCCTTGGGCTGAATCGAACCGATAAACTCATCTTT. This codes for CALLGLNRTDKLIF.